These T cell receptor beta chains were read from a single sample in a study of blood T cell repertoires in COVID-19. Only in-frame clones appear in the TCRdb table, and some are missing; sequencing was by immunoSEQ multiplex PCR. The data contain 85,000 to 130,000 clones, around 80% of them singletons. Input material: peripheral blood. The source is a man aged 80 or over with COVID-19, enrolled during active disease. CDR3s include the opening cysteine and the closing phenylalanine or tryptophan. D genes are given only for firm matches. Clone size is stated in some rows and not others, as once, few, many or a class when expanded.

>16|NA|TRBV11-1|TRBJ1-4|NA
CASSTGQSLGGEKLFF
TGTGCCAGCAGCACCGGACAGTCACTCGGGGGGGAAAAACTGTTTTTT
>14|few|TRBV18|TRBJ2-5|NA
CASSPVGSQETQYF
TGTGCCAGCTCACCAGTGGGGAGCCAAGAGACCCAGTACTTC
>11|NA|TRBV28|TRBJ1-3|NA
CASSFGGRVDF
TGTGCCAGCAGTTTCGGCGGCAGGGTGGATTTT
>14|NA|TRBV28|TRBJ1-3|NA
CASSRYSTGNTIYF
TGTGCCAGCAGCCGGTACAGCACTGGAAACACCATATATTTT
>13|NA|TRBV18|TRBJ2-3|TRBD2
CASSPPPGGTQYF
TGTGCCAGCTCACCACCCCCGGGGGGTACGCAGTATTTT
>14|NA|TRBV30|TRBJ2-1|TRBD2
CAWSGLALYNEQFF
TGTGCCTGGAGCGGACTAGCGCTCTACAATGAGCAGTTCTTC
>17|NA|TRBV7-9|TRBJ1-4|NA
CASSLERGSATNEKLFF
TGTGCCAGCAGCTTAGAACGGGGGTCTGCAACTAATGAAAAACTGTTTTTT
>16|NA|TRBV5-5|TRBJ2-7|NA
CASSRAFSDSTNGQYF
TGTGCCAGCAGCCGAGCTTTCTCGGACAGCACCAACGGGCAGTACTTC
>16|NA|TRBV6-6|TRBJ1-6|NA
CASSYSMGTNQSPLHF
TGTGCCAGCAGTTACTCGATGGGTACTAATCAATCACCCCTCCACTTT
>14|NA|TRBV19|TRBJ1-1|TRBD1
CASSIWTGDTEAFF
TGTGCCAGTAGTATATGGACAGGGGACACTGAAGCTTTCTTT
>15|NA|TRBV19|TRBJ2-3|TRBD2
CASTLAGVSTDTQYF
TGTGCCAGTACCCTAGCGGGAGTTAGCACAGATACGCAGTATTTT
>16|NA|TRBV3-1/TRBV3-2|TRBJ2-3|TRBD2
CASSWTSGQKADTQYF
TGTGCCAGCAGCTGGACTAGCGGACAAAAAGCAGATACGCAGTATTTT
>17|NA|TRBV6-2/TRBV6-3|TRBJ2-7|TRBD2
CASSLGLAGEGKYEQYF
TGTGCCAGCAGTTTAGGACTAGCGGGAGAAGGGAAATACGAGCAGTACTTC
>15|once|TRBV6-5|TRBJ2-1|NA
CASSYTISSYNEQFF
TGTGCCAGCAGTTACACGATCAGCTCCTACAATGAGCAGTTCTTC
>14|NA|TRBV7-9|TRBJ1-2|TRBD1
CASSPEGAYYGYTF
TGTGCCAGCAGCCCAGAGGGGGCGTACTATGGCTACACCTTC
>16|NA|TRBV7-2|TRBJ2-1|NA
CASSLGHQPGLGEQFF
TGTGCCAGCAGCTTAGGCCACCAGCCCGGACTGGGTGAGCAGTTCTTC
>16|NA|TRBV18|TRBJ1-4|NA
CASSLFRGGTNEKLFF
TGTGCCAGCTCACTCTTTAGGGGAGGAACTAATGAAAAACTGTTTTTT
>14|NA|TRBV5-4|TRBJ2-3|TRBD2
CASSQLAGADTQYF
TGTGCCAGCAGCCAACTAGCGGGAGCAGATACGCAGTATTTT
>17|NA|TRBV27|TRBJ2-1|NA
CASSLYVGKKSYNEQFF
TGTGCCAGCAGTTTATATGTCGGGAAGAAATCCTACAATGAGCAGTTCTTC
>15|NA|TRBV28|TRBJ2-7|TRBD1
CASRRTGTDNYEQYF
TGTGCCAGCAGGAGAACCGGGACAGACAATTACGAGCAGTACTTC
>15|NA|TRBV2|TRBJ1-5|TRBD1
CASSAGQVSNQPQHF
TGTGCCAGCAGCGCTGGACAGGTTAGCAATCAGCCCCAGCATTTT
>13|NA|TRBV24-1|TRBJ1-5|NA
CATSGGLYQPQHF
TGTGCCACCAGTGGAGGGTTGTATCAGCCCCAGCATTTT
>13|once|TRBV6-6|TRBJ1-1|NA
CASTQQGNTEAFF
TGTGCCAGCACACAACAGGGGAACACTGAAGCTTTCTTT
>16|NA|TRBV7-2|TRBJ2-7|TRBD2
CASSFNPTSGRREQYF
TGTGCCAGCAGCTTCAACCCGACTAGCGGGAGGCGCGAGCAGTACTTC
>15|NA|TRBV5-1|TRBJ1-2|NA
CASSSPGLTNYGYTF
TGCGCCAGCAGCTCCCCGGGACTGACTAACTATGGCTACACCTTC
>13|NA|TRBV28|TRBJ2-5|NA
CASSLTVRETQYF
TGTGCCAGCAGTTTAACAGTGCGAGAGACCCAGTACTTC
>17|NA|TRBV5-1|TRBJ2-7|TRBD1
CASRPGQGIGFAYEQYF
TGCGCCAGCAGACCGGGACAGGGTATCGGTTTTGCCTACGAGCAGTACTTC
>11|NA|TRBV29-1|TRBJ1-2|NA
CSGSGTRGYTF
TGCAGCGGGTCCGGGACAAGGGGCTACACCTTC
>14|few|TRBV6-1|TRBJ2-5|NA
CASSEAPQGETQYF
TGTGCCAGCAGTGAAGCGCCGCAGGGGGAGACCCAGTACTTC
>14|NA|TRBV19|TRBJ1-4|NA
CASKWDMGGEKLFF
TGTGCCAGTAAATGGGACATGGGCGGTGAAAAACTGTTTTTT
>18|NA|TRBV4-1|TRBJ2-3|TRBD2
CASSQEEGLAPMGDTQYF
TGCGCCAGCAGCCAAGAAGAGGGACTAGCCCCCATGGGGGATACGCAGTATTTT
>15|NA|TRBV7-8|TRBJ1-6|TRBD1
CASSRGTGGDSPLHF
TGTGCCAGCAGCCGCGGGACAGGGGGCGATTCACCCCTCCACTTT
>13|NA|TRBV7-2|TRBJ1-6|NA
CASNYPYNSPLHF
TGTGCCAGCAATTATCCTTATAATTCACCCCTCCACTTT
>14|NA|TRBV7-2|TRBJ2-2|NA
CASSLVGGVGELFF
TGTGCCAGCAGCTTAGTAGGTGGAGTTGGGGAGCTGTTTTTT
>13|once|TRBV12-3/TRBV12-4|TRBJ2-1|TRBD2
CATTLGRGGEQFF
TGTGCCACCACCCTAGGGAGGGGAGGTGAGCAGTTCTTC
>11|NA|TRBV21-1|TRBJ2-7|NA
CASTHSYEQYF
TGTGCCAGCACCCACTCCTACGAGCAGTACTTC